These T cell receptor beta chains were read from a single sample in a study of a mutant IDH1 vaccine in newly diagnosed glioma. TCRdb's copy holds only in-frame clones and misses some; the assay was immunoSEQ multiplex PCR. The repertoire holds fewer than 45,000 clones, with approximately 90% as singletons. Their recognized antigens are unknown. This material consisted of PBMCs, taken from a glioma patient whose treatment included an IDH1 peptide vaccine. The receptors shown here come from a man aged 45-60 years with glioma. CDR3s include the opening cysteine and the closing phenylalanine or tryptophan. The order of the fields is V gene, J gene, CDR3 protein.

TRBV20-1	TRBJ1-1	CSAGRRTEAFF
TRBV4-2	TRBJ2-5	CASSHEAWTSGSFVGETQYF
TRBV9	TRBJ1-4	CASSVGQGKATNEKLFF
TRBV2	TRBJ1-1	CASSLGFLGNTEAFF
TRBV4-1	TRBJ1-6	CASSQDRGGGRSPLHF
TRBV5-1	TRBJ2-3	CASSRTSGPSTDTQYF
TRBV14	TRBJ1-1	CASSIDRGTEAFF
TRBV27	TRBJ2-1	CASSLGSSGVEQFF
TRBV4-1	TRBJ2-7	CASSQEKPPPYEQYF
TRBV5-5	TRBJ2-1	CASSLGHTANEQFF
TRBV2	TRBJ1-1	CASNREVQAFF
TRBV6-5	TRBJ2-5	CASARRLPETQYF
TRBV9	TRBJ2-1	CASSVFGAGGNNEQFF
TRBV9	TRBJ2-3	CASSDTGEFTDTQYF
TRBV2	TRBJ1-1	CASSPGRAVNTEAFF
TRBV14	TRBJ1-1	CASSLVGLNTEAFF
TRBV28	TRBJ2-7	CASSLEQGAREQYF
TRBV19	TRBJ1-1	CASIMRTEAFF
TRBV7-8	TRBJ1-1	CASSLGEDRDREYTEAFF
TRBV4-1	TRBJ2-3	CASSHSTGIDTQYF
TRBV29-1	TRBJ2-5	CSVEDRTQRETQYF
TRBV2	TRBJ1-3	CASSDRVGSSGNTIYF
TRBV10-3	TRBJ1-2	CAIRGTGANYGYTF
TRBV27	TRBJ1-5	CASSLGGASGNQPQHF
TRBV6-5	TRBJ1-5	CASSNRGVGQPQHF
TRBV6-5	TRBJ2-5	CASSYSTGGLVQTQYF
TRBV5-1	TRBJ2-3	CASSLAAGGSTDTQYF
TRBV10-2	TRBJ1-2	CASSGMYGYTF
TRBV7-8	TRBJ2-2	CASSLDARRHFGGELFF
TRBV7-9	TRBJ2-3	CASSPTDTDTQYF
TRBV6-5	TRBJ1-2	CASSYFGGEDGGYTF
TRBV2	TRBJ1-3	CASSDYRDSGNTIYF
TRBV6-1	TRBJ2-1	CASSEPGFNEQFF
TRBV7-9	TRBJ2-7	CASSQGDSTYEQYF
TRBV15	TRBJ1-2	CATSRDSQGRDGYTF
TRBV30	TRBJ2-7	CACVAGGPTEQYF
TRBV11-2	TRBJ1-5	CASSLGPGQSNQPQHF
TRBV13	TRBJ1-4	CASSLEGAEGEKLFF